The T cell receptor beta chain under discussion was sequenced for a study of control samples from healthy donors and cancer patients. Here immunoSEQ multiplex PCR was the method, and the copy in TCRdb shows in-frame clones only, minus some. Of roughly 63,000 clones listed, under 95% are singletons. This CDR3 comprises 14 residues. The germline V gene has CDR1 WSHSY and CDR2 SAAADI. J was trimmed by 9 bases and V by 2 bases; bases with no gene match: 3. The TCR originated in a man aged 40-49 years with colorectal cancer. Sequenced: PBMCs. The chain carries TRBV10-2 and TRBJ2-1; 11 bases fit TRBD2. Here the CDR3 DNA reads TGCGCCAGCAGTGAGACTAGCGGGGGAGCTGAGCAGTTCTTC. This sequence encodes CASSETSGGAEQFF.